This TCR beta chain was captured by sequencing in a study of Ad26.COV2.S vaccination and SARS-CoV-2 variants. Whole-study findings and limits: Responses of spike-specific T cells (both CD8+ and CD4+) reportedly showed substantial breadth after vaccination.

From germline, CDR1 is LNHDA and CDR2 SQIVND (reference sequence). V shed 7 bases and J 5 bases; nucleotides not matched to a gene: 13. The CDR3 loop spans 16 amino acids. Sequenced by immunoSEQ multiplex PCR; TCRdb stores in-frame clones only, minus some. The sample has about 480,000 clones, around nine tenths seen once; the top ten hold 9.5% to 15%. Of note for this clone: Its antigen is unknown.

The sample's treatment: roughly 18 received Ad26.COV2.S at low or high dose, single or two shots; roughly five received placebo; per-sample allocation not given. Specimen acquisition occurred on day 63 following the initial vaccine or placebo injection. The input for sequencing was peripheral blood, taken in a trial of Ad26.COV2.S vaccine versus placebo. The TCR comes from a person between 18 and 59 years old who received the Ad26.COV2.S COVID-19 vaccine or a placebo. This rearrangement joins TRBV19 to TRBJ2-2, with TRBD1 matching 7 bases. The CDR3 reads CASTNLGQPVTGELFF. CDR3 sequence (DNA): TGTGCCAGTACCAATTTGGGACAGCCTGTTACCGGGGAGCTGTTTTTT. Variable domain in full (rest from reference TRBV19 and TRBJ2-2): DGGITQSPKYLFRKEGQNVTLSCEQNLNHDAMYWYRQDPGQGLRLIYYSQIVNDFQKGDIAEGYSVSREKKESFPLTVTSAQKNPTAFYLCASTNLGQPVTGELFFGEGSRLTVL.